This T cell receptor (beta chain) was sequenced during a study of T cell responses to AZD1222 COVID-19 vaccine. Findings and limits, study-wide: Nearly half of spike-specific TCRs reportedly go after variant regions that carry no mutations. Spike-wide vaccine-associated CD4 TCRs dominated at 160-218 and 743-854.

Repertoires were generated with immunoSEQ multiplex PCR, while TCRdb's copy carries only in-frame clones and drops some. This sample has about 160,000 clones; 90% to 95% occur once, and the top ten carry 1.9%. Comment on this clone: Its antigen remains unidentified.

The CDR3 spans 14 residues. Per germline, CDR1 MGHDK and CDR2 SYGVNS. Trimming took 2 bases from V and 8 from J, leaving 15 bases between them. Material: peripheral blood, obtained on day 0 of AZD1222 vaccination. This chain links TRBV25-1 with TRBJ1-2, with D maybe TRBD1 (5 bases). This clonotype was sampled from an adult in good health. DNA for the CDR3: TGTGCCAGCAGTGAACTTGCCCAGGGACGCGGCTACACCTTC. It yields the protein CASSELAQGRGYTF.